What follows are 21 T cell receptor beta chains derived from one specimen sequenced in a study of esophageal squamous cell carcinoma under preoperative chemotherapy. The time point here: after preoperative PTX-NDP chemotherapy. One entry per CDR3 protein results from TCRdb running MiXCR on the PCR reads. Of under 13,000 distinct CDR3 sequences listed, roughly 65% are singletons. The sample here was taken from a patient given preoperative chemotherapy. These receptors all stem from a human donor with esophageal squamous cell carcinoma. The donor label of this sample is uncertain.

The J gene is TRBJ2-5, the V gene TRBV5-1, with 8 bases lining up with TRBD1. TRBJ2-7 explains the end of the DNA better; the J call may be wrong. The CDR3 sequence is 16 residues long. Germline V lookup: CDR1 SGHRS, CDR2 YFSETQ. The CDR3 sequence: CASSLGRRTGSYEQYF. Written as DNA, the CDR3 is TGCGCCAGCAGCCTGGGGCGTCGGACAGGGTCCTACGAGCAGTACTTC.

On this clonotype itself: Germline and junction disagree at one end, which may indicate a read error. This sequence joins TRBV6-1 and TRBJ2-5; D is unclear. This CDR3 contains 16 residues. Germline-derived CDR1 and CDR2 are MNHNS and SASEGT. The CDR3: CASRGFWGSDKETQYF. CDR3 nucleotides: TGTGCCAGCAGGGGGTTTTGGGGAAGCGACAAAGAGACCCAGTATTTC.

In regard to this clonotype: The germline gene is not matched at one end of the junction; a read error may be the cause. The chain uses TRBV6-1 and TRBJ2-1; TRBD2 aligns across 8 bases. CDR1 and CDR2 (germline): MNHNS, SASEGT. The CDR3 sequence is 14 residues long. The CDR3: CASREAGVLNEQFF. Written as DNA, the CDR3 is TGTGCCAGCAGGGAAGCGGGAGTCCTCAATGAGCAGTTCTTC.

The chain couples TRBV12-3 or TRBV12-4 to TRBJ1-1; D remains ambiguous. Trimming took off 2 bases at V and 1 base at J, with 5 bases between the two ends. The CDR3 length is 13 residues. This CDR3 is CASSLWQNTEAFF. DNA of the CDR3: TGTGCCAGCAGTTTATGGCAGAACACTGAAGCTTTCTTT.

By share of the sample, this clonotype is large. This sequence may be a read error, since a much larger clone differs from it by one base. J is TRBJ2-1 and V is TRBV6-1; D is ambiguous. The end of the DNA is better explained by TRBJ2-7, so the J call may be wrong. CDR1 and CDR2 (germline): MNHNS, SASEGT. This CDR3 region has 13 residues. This CDR3 reads CASSEERSDEQYF. CDR3 nucleotide sequence: TGTGCCAGCAGTGAGGAGAGGTCCGATGAGCAGTACTTC.

The chain combines TRBV7-2 with TRBJ2-4; 8 nucleotides align to TRBD1. The germline V gene encodes CDR1 SGHTA and CDR2 FQGNSA. The V and J ends lost 3 bases and 8 bases, in that order; junction bases with no gene match: 6. The CDR3 is made up of 14 amino acids. The CDR3 protein is CASSLDREGDIQYF. Here the CDR3 DNA reads TGTGCCAGCAGCTTGGACAGGGAAGGTGACATTCAGTACTTC.

The rearrangement joins TRBV15 to TRBJ2-5; D possibly corresponds to TRBD2 (7 bases). The closer fit of TRBJ2-7 to the DNA end suggests the J call may be wrong. Germline CDR1 and CDR2: LNHNV and YYDKDF (reference sequence). The length of the CDR3 is 16 residues. The CDR3 reads CATSRSIGGGSNEQYF. Here the CDR3 DNA reads TGTGCCACCAGCAGATCCATCGGGGGCGGGAGTAACGAGCAGTACTTC.

The CDR3 here is CASSVGRNTGELFF. CDR3 DNA sequence: TGTGCCAGCAGTGTGGGCAGGAACACCGGGGAGCTGTTTTTT. The chain employs TRBV6-1 and TRBJ2-2; D remains ambiguous. Germline lookup yields CDR1 MNHNS and CDR2 SASEGT. The length of the CDR3 is 14 residues. V lost 4 bases and J 1 base, leaving 7 bases between the germline ends.

Of note for this clonotype: One end of the junction does not line up with germline, which may come from a read error. This chain uses TRBV7-7 with TRBJ2-4; TRBD1 matches at 10 bases. The J call may be mistaken, given a closer DNA end match to TRBJ2-5. The CDR3 spans 16 residues. The germline CDR1 and CDR2 sequences are SSHAT and FNYEAQ (reference sequence). The DNA for the CDR3 is TGTGCTAGCAGCCAAAGATACATGGGACAGGGGGAGACCCAGTACTTC. Translated: CASSQRYMGQGETQYF.

V and J are TRBV12-3 or TRBV12-4 and TRBJ1-2; TRBD1 aligns across 9 bases. V shed 4 bases, J shed 7 bases, and the junction held 4 bases outside the gene matches. The CDR3 spans 13 residues. The CDR3 is CASSSGQGSGYTF. DNA of the CDR3: TGTGCCAGCAGTTCCGGACAGGGGTCTGGCTACACCTTC.

The chain carries TRBV6-1 and TRBJ1-1; the D is unclear. This CDR3 is built from 10 residues. Trimming removed 2 bases at V and 7 bases at J, with 2 bases between. The germline V gene encodes CDR1 MNHNS and CDR2 SASEGT. The CDR3 DNA reads TGTGCCAGCAGTGAAAATGAAGCTTTCTTT. It specifies CASSENEAFF.

The CDR3 region has the DNA TGTGCCAGCAGCTTAACGGGCCGGGGTGGAGGGGATTCACCCCTCCACTTT. It is translated as CASSLTGRGGGDSPLHF. J is TRBJ1-6 and V is TRBV6-5, with D maybe TRBD1 (5 bases). Germline loops: CDR1 MNHEY, CDR2 SVGAGI. The germline V and J ends were trimmed by 6 bases and 8 bases, with 23 bases remaining between them. CDR3 length: 17 amino acids.

This clonotype came up once. Compared with germline, one end of the junction differs, possibly owing to a read error. This chain links TRBV6-1 with TRBJ2-7; tentatively, D is TRBD1 (6 bases). Germline-derived CDR1 and CDR2 are MNHNS and SASEGT. CDR3 length: 16 residues. DNA of the CDR3: TGTGCCAGCACTGAAGGGTTCGGGGACACGTCCTACGAGCAGTACTTC. As protein: CASTEGFGDTSYEQYF.

This clonotype was counted only a few times. The chain uses TRBV6-1 and TRBJ2-3; D remains ambiguous. Per the germline V gene, CDR1 is MNHNS and CDR2 is SASEGT. Trimming left V 2 bases short and J 9 bases short, with 21 bases between. There are 16 residues in the CDR3. This chain's CDR3 is CASSEFWGSDKETQYF. CDR3 in DNA: TGTGCCAGCAGTGAATTTTGGGGAAGCGACAAAGAGACGCAGTATTTT.

Notes on this clonotype: At one boundary the junction diverges from the germline segment, which might be a read error. The chain combines TRBV6-2 or TRBV6-3 with TRBJ2-3; D remains unclear. The length of the CDR3 is 11 residues. The germline V gene has CDR1 MNHEY and CDR2 SVGEGT. CDR3 residues: CASSYGYEQFF. The CDR3 DNA reads as TGTGCCAGCAGTTACGGGTACGAGCAGTTCTTT.

This clonotype is labeled as large (0.1 to 1%). The chain combines TRBV6-1 with TRBJ2-1; D ambiguous. Trimming left V 8 bases short and J 0 bases short, with 11 bases between. The CDR3 contains 14 residues. The germline CDR1 and CDR2 sequences are MNHNS and SASEGT. CDR3 sequence (DNA): TGTGCCAGCTCATTGCGCGTCTCCTACAATGAGCAGTTCTTC. Its protein product is CASSLRVSYNEQFF.

The chain has TRBV6-1 and TRBJ2-2; D unclear. TRBJ2-3 matches the DNA end more closely, so the J call is doubtful. This CDR3 has 14 amino acids. CDR1 and CDR2 from the germline V gene are MNHNS and SASEGT. CDR3 amino acids: CASSLGVSTEKQYF. CDR3 sequence (DNA): TGTGCCAGCAGCCTGGGTGTCAGCACCGAGAAGCAGTATTTT.

About this clonotype: Its ends do not fully match the called genes, so a read error is possible. The chain links TRBV6-1 to TRBJ2-3; 8 positions agree with TRBD1. This CDR3 comprises 14 residues. Germline lookup yields CDR1 MNHNS and CDR2 SASEGT. As DNA, the CDR3 is TGTGGCAGCAGGGGGCTGGGAGCCCAAAACACGCAGTATTTC. The encoded protein is CGSRGLGAQNTQYF.

This clonotype was detected a few times. The CDR3 loop reads CASSGSETYNEQFF. CDR3 in DNA: TGTGCCAGCAGTGGGAGTGAAACCTACAATGAGCAGTTCTTC. V and J are TRBV6-1 and TRBJ2-1; no reliable D call. Germline values: CDR1 MNHNS, CDR2 SASEGT. Trimming cost V 4 bases and J 2 bases, with 9 bases left between them. The length of the CDR3 is 14 residues.

The chain is built from TRBV6-1 and TRBJ2-5; perhaps TRBD2 as D (6 bases). The DNA end lines up better with TRBJ2-7; the J call may be wrong. Germline CDR1 and CDR2: MNHNS and SASEGT. The CDR3 has 15 amino acids. The CDR3 loop reads CASSLTRWGAYEQYF. The CDR3 DNA reads as TGTGCCAGCAGTCTCACTAGATGGGGGGCCTACGAGCAGTACTTC.

Turning to this clonotype: Compared with germline, one end of the junction differs, possibly owing to a read error. The rearrangement uses TRBV6-1 and TRBJ2-4; possible D gene TRBD2, 6 bases. CDR1 and CDR2 from the germline V gene are MNHNS and SASEGT. This CDR3 has 13 residues. For the CDR3, the DNA is TGTGCCAGCAGTGAAGGTGGCACTAGCTCGATTGACTTC. As protein: CASSEGGTSSIDF.